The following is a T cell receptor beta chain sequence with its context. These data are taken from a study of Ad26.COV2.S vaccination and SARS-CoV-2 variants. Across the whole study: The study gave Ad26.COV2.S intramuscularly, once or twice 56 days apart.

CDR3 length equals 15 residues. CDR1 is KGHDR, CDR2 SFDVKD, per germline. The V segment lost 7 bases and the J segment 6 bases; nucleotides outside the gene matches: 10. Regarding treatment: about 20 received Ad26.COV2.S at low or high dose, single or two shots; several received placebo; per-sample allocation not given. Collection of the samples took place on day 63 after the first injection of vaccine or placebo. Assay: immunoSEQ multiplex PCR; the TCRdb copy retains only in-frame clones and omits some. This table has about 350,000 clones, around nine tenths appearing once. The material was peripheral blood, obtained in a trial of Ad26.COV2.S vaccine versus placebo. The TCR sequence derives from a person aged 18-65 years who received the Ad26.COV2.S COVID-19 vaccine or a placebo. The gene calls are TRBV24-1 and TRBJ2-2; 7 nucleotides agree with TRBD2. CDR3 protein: CATRGGGFLPGELFF. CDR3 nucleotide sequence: TGTGCCACCAGGGGCGGGGGTTTCCTCCCCGGGGAGCTGTTTTTT.